This note documents a single T cell receptor beta chain sequence. Its antigen specificity is not known. Per-nucleotide qualities are absent, and no much larger clonotype sits a single base away. The time point label, as the study defines it: cells obtained before transplantation from donor or recipient. CD3+CD4+ and CD3+CD8+ populations were FACS-sorted from unstimulated pre-transplant donor and recipient cells taken from spleen or lymph nodes. This entry comes from a study of graft-versus-host responses after intestinal transplantation (dated by TCRdb to the early 2020s). At the level of the whole study: Recipients received multivisceral, liver-intestinal, or isolated intestinal transplants. Every recipient was given anti-thymocyte globulin induction, followed by roughly 3 years of maintenance tacrolimus and steroids. Bulk TCR-beta CDR3 sequencing was used to track graft-versus-host and host-versus-graft alloreactive T cell clones in the graft, circulation and bone marrow after intestinal transplantation. To identify alloreactive clones, pre-transplant mixed lymphocyte reaction products were sequenced and then compared with unstimulated pre-transplant donor and recipient T cells. A cohort of 24 intestinal transplant recipients, including one retransplant, was enrolled, and a few patients lacking pretransplant specimens were excluded. A peak of at least 4% donor T cells among recipient peripheral blood mononuclear cells was the definition used for donor T cell macrochimerism. Rather than going through the commercial service, samples from three later patients were sequenced in-house on an Illumina MiSeq and processed with MiXCR. Broad study findings and their caveats: Conclusions were limited by the relatively low number and heterogeneity of intestinal transplant patients. Early after transplant, peak levels of circulating GvH clones were associated with declines in HvG clones. Patients with donor T cell macrochimerism had high GvH to HvG T cell clonal ratios in their allografts. GvH clones were detected in recipient bone marrow, and some of these GvH clones were observed earlier in ileal mucosa or blood, consistent with an intestinal mucosal origin.

In the germline V gene, CDR1 corresponds to SGHTA and CDR2 to FQGTGA. The CDR3 numbers 13 residues from cysteine through phenylalanine. Only the CDR3 region is kept as DNA, spanning 39 bases read in frame from base 1. V is shortened by 5 bases, J by 2 bases, and the region joining them spans 7 bases. Library construction relied on the immunoSEQ multiplex PCR assay. In most patients, genomic DNA was isolated using the Qiagen DNeasy Blood and Tissue Kit and sent frozen to Adaptive Biotechnologies for TCR sequencing. For most patients, high-throughput TCR-beta CDR3 sequencing of genomic DNA was performed by Adaptive Biotechnologies. Per the source publication's procedure: Adaptive's ImmunoSEQ software was the source of the TCR sequencing data for 15 to 20 patients, while a few other patients were processed with MiXCR and VDJtools. To correct CD4 versus CD8 sorting errors, sequences present in both subsets at a frequency ratio below 5:1 were removed. Because the origin of CDR3 nucleotide sequences shared between donor and recipient could not be assigned, those sequences were removed. To count as alloreactive, a clone needed at least 2-fold expansion over unstimulated cells and a minimum CFSE-low frequency of 0.002% (template counts) or 0.001% (read counts). Clones detected in sequenced pre-transplant spleen, lymph node, or MLR CFSE-low populations of the donor or recipient were defined as mappable. Cumulative frequency of alloreactive clones was calculated as a percentage of all sequences weighted by copy number. What TCRdb holds here is the immuneACCESS table cut down to in-frame rearrangements. Part of the clones is not present; checked against another copy, under half of the missing clones reflect an unresolved V gene, and the others are unexplained. V and J calls and clone size are given by that table; D and trimming were obtained from the DNA. Within this sample are tens of thousands of clones, with roughly 91% of them counted one time only. Of the sample, 0.45% to 0.55% falls within the top ten clones.

This clonotype was sampled from a human donor who received an intestinal transplant. The receptor chain draws on TRBV7-3 and TRBJ2-1; the D gene cannot be named for sure. The sequencing used unstimulated CD8+ T cells sorted from spleen or lymph node cells, collected before intestinal transplant. For the CDR3, the sequence is CASSTSAYNEQFF. The DNA reads TGTGCCAGCAGCACATCTGCCTACAATGAGCAGTTCTTC. This CDR3, with the reference TRBV7-3 and TRBJ2-1 proteins standing in past its ends, gives the full variable domain GAGVSQTPSNKVTEKGKYVELRCDPISGHTALYWYRQSLGQGPEFLIYFQGTGAADDSGLPNDRFFAVRPEGSVSTLKIQRTERGDSAVYLCASSTSAYNEQFFGPGTRLTVL.